A few counts support the clone carrying this T cell receptor (beta chain). Trimming pared 0 bases from V and 4 bases from J, leaving 12 bases between. The V gene's germline CDR1 is ENHRY and CDR2 SYGVKD. The length of the CDR3 is 16 residues. This specimen belongs to a study of cytomegalovirus exposure and HLA in healthy donors. A multiplex PCR was run with 60 Vbeta primers and 13 Jbeta primers. The table came from immunoSEQ multiplex PCR; TCRdb's copy has only in-frame clones and leaves some out. This repertoire shows 150,000 to 200,000 clones, around 83% found once; its top ten account for 1.7%. The source material was PBMCs. J is TRBJ2-2 and V is TRBV10-3; D might be TRBD1 (5 bases). The origin of this receptor is a young woman in good health and CMV-seronegative. The CDR3 DNA is TGTGCCATCAGTGAGTCGATCCGGCAGGGCACCGGGGAGCTGTTTTTT. Translation: CAISESIRQGTGELFF.